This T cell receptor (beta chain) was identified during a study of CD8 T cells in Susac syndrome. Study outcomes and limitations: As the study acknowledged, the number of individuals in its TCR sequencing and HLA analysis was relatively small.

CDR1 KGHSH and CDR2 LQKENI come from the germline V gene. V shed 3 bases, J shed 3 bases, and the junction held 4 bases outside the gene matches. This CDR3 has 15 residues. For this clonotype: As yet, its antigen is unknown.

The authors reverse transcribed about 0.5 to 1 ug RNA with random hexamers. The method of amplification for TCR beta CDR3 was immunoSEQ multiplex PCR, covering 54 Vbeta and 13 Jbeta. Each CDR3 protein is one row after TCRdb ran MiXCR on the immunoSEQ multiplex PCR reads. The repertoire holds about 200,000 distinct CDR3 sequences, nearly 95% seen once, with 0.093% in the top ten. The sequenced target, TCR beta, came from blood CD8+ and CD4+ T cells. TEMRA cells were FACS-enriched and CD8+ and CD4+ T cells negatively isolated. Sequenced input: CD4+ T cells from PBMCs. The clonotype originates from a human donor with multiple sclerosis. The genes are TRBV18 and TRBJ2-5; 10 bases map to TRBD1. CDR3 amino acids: CASSPRTGGEETQYF. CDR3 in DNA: TGTGCCAGCTCACCTCGGACAGGGGGGGAAGAGACCCAGTACTTC.